Presented here are 10 T cell receptor beta chains from one specimen sequenced in a study of neurological immune-mediated disorders (dated by TCRdb to the late 2010s). The library was made by 5' RACE. The instrument was an Illumina HiSeq 2500. TCRdb reprocessing: public reads trimmed at Q25 with fastp, clones called with MiXCR, in-frame beta chains kept. Here each entry gathers all rows of one CDR3 protein and keeps the most common genes and DNA. The sample table records more than 35,000 distinct CDR3 sequences; approximately 10% of these occur just once. The ten largest clones take up approximately 6.9% of the sample. The sequencing sample was made of PBMCs. These receptors originate from a woman younger than 45 with HTLV-1-associated myelopathy (HAM/TSP).

This chain connects TRBV18 to TRBJ1-1; the match to TRBD1 covers 11 bases. After removal of 1 base from V and 4 bases from J, the junction contained 2 bases not matched to a gene. This CDR3 has 15 residues. The germline gives CDR1 KGHSH, CDR2 LQKENI. In DNA, the CDR3 is TGTGCCAGCTCACCACAGGGACAGGGGGGCACTGAAGCTTTCTTT. Residues: CASSPQGQGGTEAFF.

The sample holds many counts of this clonotype. The chain joins TRBV5-1 to TRBJ2-5; D possibly corresponds to TRBD2 (5 bases). Germline V gene data show CDR1 as SGHRS and CDR2 as YFSETQ. This CDR3 has 12 residues. Trimming stripped 2 bases from V and 4 bases from J, with 6 bases between. The CDR3 sequence: CASSFEGETQYF. CDR3 DNA sequence: TGCGCCAGCAGCTTTGAGGGAGAGACCCAGTACTTC.

This clonotype was detected ten times or more. This chain joins TRBV7-2 and TRBJ2-2; 7 positions match TRBD1. The V gene end was trimmed by 4 bases and the J gene end by 7 bases; junction bases not matched to a gene: 9. This CDR3 spans 15 amino acids. CDR1 is SGHTA and CDR2 is FQGNSA in the germline V gene. The CDR3: CASSSPTTGFGELFF. In nucleotides, the CDR3 is TGTGCCAGCAGCTCCCCGACGACAGGGTTCGGGGAGCTGTTTTTT.

Comment on this clonotype: The germline gene is not matched at one end of the junction; a read error may be the cause. This chain uses TRBV6-6 with TRBJ2-3; 14 nucleotides align to TRBD2. The CDR3 length is 18 residues. Looked up from germline, CDR1 is MNHNY and CDR2 is SVGAGI (reference sequence). The chain's CDR3 is CASLSRLAGGGLPDTQYF. CDR3 nucleotide sequence: TGTGCCAGCCTCTCCAGACTAGCGGGGGGGGGCCTCCCAGATACACAGTATTTT.

This clonotype was counted many times. The chain is built from TRBV20-1 and TRBJ2-1; TRBD2 matches at 7 bases. With V trimmed by 3 bases and J by 9 bases, 11 bases remained unmatched. The CDR3 covers 14 residues. The germline gives CDR1 DFQATT, CDR2 SNEGSKA (reference sequence). The CDR3 protein is CSASPGGTWFEQFF. CDR3 DNA sequence: TGCAGTGCTAGTCCCGGGGGGACTTGGTTTGAGCAGTTCTTC.

This clonotype was detected many times. The chain joins TRBV12-3 or TRBV12-4 to TRBJ2-1; D unclear. This CDR3 has 14 amino acids. Trimming shortened V by 6 bases and J by 2 bases, and 11 bases separated the two germline ends. CDR3 in DNA: TGTGCCAGCAGAAACGTGATTCCCTACAATGAGCAGTTCTTC. Residues: CASRNVIPYNEQFF.

The sample holds many counts of this clonotype. The chain employs TRBV11-2 and TRBJ2-1, with 11 bases fitting TRBD2. The CDR3 covers 17 residues. V was clipped by 2 bases and J by 0 bases; unmatched bases: 3. Germline CDR1 SGHAT, CDR2 FQNNGV. As DNA, the CDR3 is TGTGCCAGCAGCTTAATCCTAGCGGGGGGCTCCTACAATGAGCAGTTCTTC. This sequence encodes CASSLILAGGSYNEQFF.

The sample holds many counts of this clonotype. The chain couples TRBV20-1 to TRBJ2-7, with D perhaps matching TRBD2 (5 bases). The CDR3 is 14 residues long. Trimming pared 0 bases from V and 6 bases from J, leaving 15 bases between. Germline loops: CDR1 DFQATT, CDR2 SNEGSKA (reference sequence). This CDR3 is CSARDWAGGREQYF. CDR3 sequence (DNA): TGCAGTGCTAGAGATTGGGCAGGCGGGCGCGAGCAGTACTTC.

This clonotype was counted ten times or more. This chain joins TRBV5-1 and TRBJ1-6, with D possibly TRBD1 on 6 matching bases. Germline V gene lookup returns CDR1 SGHRS and CDR2 YFSETQ. V was pared by 3 bases and J by 9 bases, with 10 bases between. CDR3 size: 13 residues. The CDR3 DNA reads TGCGCCAGCAGCTCAGGGGTAGGTTCACCCCTCCACTTT. It encodes CASSSGVGSPLHF.

This clonotype was counted ten times or more. The chain uses TRBV20-1 and TRBJ2-7; D remains unclear. The germline V gene encodes CDR1 DFQATT and CDR2 SNEGSKA (reference sequence). The CDR3 has 11 amino acids. Trimming shortened V by 3 bases and J by 2 bases, and 5 bases separated the two germline ends. In DNA, the CDR3 is TGCAGTGCTAGGTCAGCCTACGAGCAGTACTTC. Protein product: CSARSAYEQYF.